The sequence of this T cell receptor (beta chain) was determined in a study of cytomegalovirus exposure and HLA in healthy donors. A multiplex PCR was run with 60 Vbeta primers and 13 Jbeta primers. Repertoires were generated with immunoSEQ multiplex PCR, while TCRdb's copy carries only in-frame clones and drops some. Among about 150,000 clones listed, just under 75% were seen once. The CDR3 has 15 residues. Germline trimming cut 1 base from V and 3 bases from J; bases unmatched to any gene: 1. Germline values: CDR1 SGHNT, CDR2 YYREEE (reference sequence). Sequenced input: PBMCs. This receptor was identified in a woman under 30 in good health and CMV-seronegative. J is TRBJ2-3 and V is TRBV5-4; 11 bases are a match to TRBD2. This CDR3 reads CASSLRLAGTDTQYF. For the CDR3, the DNA is TGTGCCAGCAGCTTGCGACTAGCGGGAACAGATACGCAGTATTTT.